These T cell receptor beta chains were read from a single sample in a study of shared clonotypes between healthy human individuals. Clones were sequenced by immunoSEQ multiplex PCR, and TCRdb holds only the in-frame ones, with some missing. In the table there are 1,500,000 or so clones, less than 99% of which are singletons. Sequencing was performed on naive CD4+ T cells sorted from blood. Receptor source: a man aged 25 to 45 in good health. CDR3s include the opening cysteine and the closing phenylalanine or tryptophan. A D gene is named only where the DNA matches it firmly. Clone size is shown for a subset of rows, as once, few, many or a class of expanded clone.

TRBV4-3	TRBD2	TRBJ2-5	.	CASSEILAVEETQYF	TGCGCCAGCAGCGAAATACTAGCGGTCGAAGAGACCCAGTACTTC
TRBV18	.	TRBJ1-5	once	CASSRGGSNQPQHF	TGTGCCAGCTCCCGGGGTGGTAGCAATCAGCCCCAGCATTTT
TRBV5-1	.	TRBJ1-1	.	CASSLVSGAGAFF	TGCGCCAGCAGCTTGGTTAGCGGGGCGGGAGCTTTCTTT
TRBV6-5	.	TRBJ1-5	.	CASSYTGDSNQPQHF	TGTGCCAGCAGTTACACCGGGGACAGCAATCAGCCCCAGCATTTT
TRBV11-2	TRBD2	TRBJ2-2	.	CASSLGGSGSLTGELFF	TGTGCCAGCAGCTTAGGAGGCAGCGGGAGCCTCACCGGGGAGCTGTTTTTT
TRBV5-6	.	TRBJ1-2	.	CASSFQQPSVYGYTF	TGTGCCAGCAGCTTTCAGCAACCTTCAGTCTATGGCTACACCTTC
TRBV28	.	TRBJ2-2	.	CASLAGNTGELFF	TGTGCCAGCTTAGCAGGGAACACCGGGGAGCTGTTTTTT
TRBV27	.	TRBJ2-3	.	CASSALLEWSDTQYF	TGTGCCAGCAGTGCACTTTTGGAGTGGTCGGATACGCAGTATTTT
TRBV25-1	.	TRBJ2-4	.	CASSDSRGAKNIQYF	TGTGCCAGCAGTGATTCCCGAGGAGCCAAAAACATTCAGTACTTC
TRBV18	TRBD2	TRBJ2-7	.	CASSQREIFHEQYF	TGTGCCAGCTCACAGCGGGAAATCTTCCACGAGCAGTACTTC
TRBV10-3	.	TRBJ2-7	.	CAISPRDSYEQYF	TGTGCCATCAGTCCCAGGGACTCCTACGAGCAGTACTTC
TRBV7-9	.	TRBJ1-1	.	CASSLGNRMNTEAFF	TGTGCCAGCAGCTTAGGCAACAGAATGAACACTGAAGCTTTCTTT
TRBV19	TRBD1	TRBJ1-5	.	CASSIFTTGTGGNQPQHF	TGTGCCAGTAGTATCTTTACTACCGGGACAGGGGGCAATCAGCCCCAGCATTTT
TRBV5-1	TRBD2	TRBJ2-1	.	CASRDSSGRAIEQFF	TGCGCCAGCCGCGATTCTAGCGGGAGGGCGATTGAGCAGTTCTTC
TRBV28	.	TRBJ2-3	.	CASTTFRDRASLSTDTQYF	TGTGCCAGCACAACTTTCCGGGACCGAGCGTCCCTTAGCACAGATACGCAGTATTTT
TRBV11-2	.	TRBJ2-3	.	CASSLYSGTDTQYF	TGTGCCAGCAGCTTATATTCGGGCACAGATACGCAGTATTTT
TRBV29-1	TRBD1	TRBJ2-1	.	CSVLGQGYNEQFF	TGCAGCGTACTCGGACAGGGCTACAATGAGCAGTTCTTC
TRBV29-1	TRBD1	TRBJ2-7	.	CSVGGQNYEQYF	TGCAGCGTTGGGGGACAGAACTACGAGCAGTACTTC
TRBV9	TRBD1	TRBJ1-1	.	CASSVVTGGNTEAFF	TGTGCCAGCAGCGTAGTTACAGGGGGGAACACTGAAGCTTTCTTT
TRBV5-1	TRBD2	TRBJ2-1	.	CASSFVGGPDNEQFF	TGCGCCAGCAGCTTCGTGGGAGGGCCGGATAATGAGCAGTTCTTC
TRBV6-6	TRBD1	TRBJ1-4	.	CASSYQDRGREKLFF	TGTGCCAGCAGTTACCAGGACAGGGGGCGCGAAAAACTGTTTTTT
TRBV7-3	TRBD2	TRBJ2-1	.	CASSSLSGLAGVNEQFF	TGTGCCAGCAGCTCGCTGTCCGGACTAGCGGGAGTCAATGAGCAGTTCTTC
TRBV9	.	TRBJ1-2	.	CASSVGGHGYTF	TGTGCCAGCAGCGTAGGGGGGCATGGCTACACCTTC
TRBV11-2	.	TRBJ2-1	.	CASSLEGSYNEQFF	TGTGCCAGCAGCTTAGAAGGTAGTTACAATGAGCAGTTCTTC
TRBV28	.	TRBJ1-1	.	CASRQTNTEAFF	TGTGCCAGCCGACAGACGAACACTGAAGCTTTCTTT
TRBV18	.	TRBJ2-1	.	CASSVGPTALEQFF	TGTGCCAGCTCAGTCGGGCCCACCGCGCTTGAGCAGTTCTTC
TRBV19	TRBD1	TRBJ2-7	.	CASSMGTGGLYEQYF	TGTGCCAGTAGTATGGGGACAGGGGGTCTCTACGAGCAGTACTTC
TRBV30	.	TRBJ1-1	.	CAWREDIYTEAFF	TGTGCCTGGAGGGAGGACATTTACACTGAAGCTTTCTTT
TRBV5-4	.	TRBJ1-2	.	CASSPGPEHNYGYTF	TGTGCCAGCAGCCCGGGGCCAGAACATAACTATGGCTACACCTTC
TRBV12-2	.	TRBJ2-2	.	CASRFLVSPPFNTGELFF	TGTGCAAGTCGCTTTTTGGTGTCTCCTCCCTTTAACACCGGGGAGCTGTTTTTT
TRBV18	TRBD2	TRBJ2-7	.	CASSPPEAGAYYEQYF	TGTGCCAGCTCACCACCGGAAGCGGGAGCTTACTACGAGCAGTACTTC
TRBV5-6	.	TRBJ2-7	.	CASSRLRGAQFYEQYF	TGTGCCAGCAGCCGCCTAAGAGGGGCGCAGTTCTACGAGCAGTACTTC
TRBV5-5	TRBD1	TRBJ2-5	.	CASSLEGTGATQYF	TGTGCCAGCAGCTTGGAGGGGACAGGAGCGACCCAGTACTTC
TRBV6-1	TRBD1	TRBJ1-5	.	CASSKEQGWFNQPQHF	TGTGCCAGCAGTAAAGAACAGGGGTGGTTCAATCAGCCCCAGCATTTT
TRBV2	.	TRBJ2-1	.	CASSERQYNEQFF	TGTGCCAGCAGTGAGAGGCAGTACAATGAGCAGTTCTTC
TRBV5-1	.	TRBJ2-1	.	CASSLLQNEQFF	TGCGCCAGCAGCTTGTTGCAAAATGAGCAGTTCTTC
TRBV15	TRBD1	TRBJ2-5	.	CATSRDRGQGRETQYF	TGTGCCACCAGCAGAGATCGGGGACAGGGCAGGGAGACCCAGTACTTC
TRBV19	.	TRBJ2-7	.	CASSKRDGPYEQYF	TGTGCCAGTAGTAAACGGGACGGACCCTACGAGCAGTACTTC
TRBV6-1	.	TRBJ2-7	.	CASKGSYEQYF	TGTGCCAGCAAGGGGTCCTACGAGCAGTACTTC
TRBV7-7	.	TRBJ2-7	.	CASSLDGTGIYEQYF	TGTGCCAGCAGCTTAGATGGGACTGGTATTTACGAGCAGTACTTC
TRBV23-1	TRBD2	TRBJ2-7	.	CARGLAGGYEQYF	TGCGCCAGGGGACTAGCGGGAGGCTACGAGCAGTACTTC
TRBV5-1	.	TRBJ1-1	.	CASSLGVGLNTEAFF	TGCGCCAGCAGCTTGGGTGTAGGATTGAACACTGAAGCTTTCTTT
TRBV5-1	TRBD2	TRBJ2-7	.	CASSLGLANEQYF	TGCGCCAGCAGCCTGGGACTAGCGAACGAGCAGTACTTC
TRBV28	TRBD1	TRBJ1-1	once	CASSPGTGVGTEAFF	TGTGCCAGCAGTCCCGGGACAGGGGTGGGCACTGAAGCTTTCTTT
TRBV4-2	TRBD2	TRBJ2-7	.	CASSQDQRERPYEQYF	TGTGCCAGCAGCCAAGATCAGCGGGAGCGGCCCTACGAGCAGTACTTC
TRBV30	.	TRBJ1-5	once	CAWSVQGFGNQPQHF	TGTGCCTGGAGTGTCCAGGGATTCGGCAATCAGCCCCAGCATTTT
TRBV28	.	TRBJ1-2	.	CASSLAGSNYGYTF	TGTGCCAGCAGTTTAGCGGGCAGTAACTATGGCTACACCTTC
TRBV5-1	TRBD1	TRBJ2-1	.	CASSLLQGAYNEQFF	TGCGCCAGCAGCTTGTTACAGGGGGCCTACAATGAGCAGTTCTTC
TRBV7-3	.	TRBJ2-1	.	CASSLKAGALHNEQFF	TGTGCCAGCAGCTTAAAGGCAGGGGCCCTCCACAATGAGCAGTTCTTC
TRBV6-1	TRBD2	TRBJ2-1	.	CASSEWSSGSLNEQFF	TGTGCCAGCAGTGAATGGTCTAGCGGGAGTCTCAATGAGCAGTTCTTC
TRBV7-9	TRBD2	TRBJ2-1	.	CASSLGGLAGVYNEQFF	TGTGCCAGCAGCTTAGGTGGACTAGCGGGAGTTTACAATGAGCAGTTCTTC
TRBV15	.	TRBJ2-1	.	CATSRGDEQFF	TGTGCCACCAGCAGGGGCGATGAGCAGTTCTTC